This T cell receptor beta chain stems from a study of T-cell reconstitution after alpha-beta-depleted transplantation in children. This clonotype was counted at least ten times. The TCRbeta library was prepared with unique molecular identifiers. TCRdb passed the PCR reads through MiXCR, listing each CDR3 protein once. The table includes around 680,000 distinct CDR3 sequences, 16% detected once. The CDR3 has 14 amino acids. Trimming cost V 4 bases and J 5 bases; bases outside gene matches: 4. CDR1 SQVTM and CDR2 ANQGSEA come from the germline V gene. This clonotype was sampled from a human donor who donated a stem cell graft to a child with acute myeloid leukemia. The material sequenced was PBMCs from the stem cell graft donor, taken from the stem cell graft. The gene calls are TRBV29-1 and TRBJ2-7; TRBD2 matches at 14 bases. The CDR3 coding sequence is TGCAGCGTTGGAGGGGGACTAGCGGGGGACGAGCAGTACTTC. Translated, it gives CSVGGGLAGDEQYF.